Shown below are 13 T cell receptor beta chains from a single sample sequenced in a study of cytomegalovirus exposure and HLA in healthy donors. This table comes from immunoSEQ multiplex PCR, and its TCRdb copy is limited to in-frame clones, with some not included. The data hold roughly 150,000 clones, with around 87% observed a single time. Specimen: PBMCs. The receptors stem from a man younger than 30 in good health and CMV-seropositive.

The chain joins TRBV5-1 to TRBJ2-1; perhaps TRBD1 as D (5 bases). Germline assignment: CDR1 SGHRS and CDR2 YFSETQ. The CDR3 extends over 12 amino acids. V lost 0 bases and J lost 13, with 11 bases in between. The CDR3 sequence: CASSLGWGDQFF. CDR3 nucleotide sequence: TGCGCCAGCAGCTTGGGATGGGGCGACCAGTTCTTC.

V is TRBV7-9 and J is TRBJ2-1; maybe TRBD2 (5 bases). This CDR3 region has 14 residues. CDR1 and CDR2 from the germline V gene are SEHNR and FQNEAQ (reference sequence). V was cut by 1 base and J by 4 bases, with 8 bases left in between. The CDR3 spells CASSLVREYNEQFF. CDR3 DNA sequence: TGTGCCAGCAGCTTAGTTCGGGAATACAATGAGCAGTTCTTC.

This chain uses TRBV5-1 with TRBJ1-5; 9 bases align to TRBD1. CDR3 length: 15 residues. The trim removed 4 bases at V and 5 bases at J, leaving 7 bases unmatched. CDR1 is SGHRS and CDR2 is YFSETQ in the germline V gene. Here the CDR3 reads CASSAGQGWDQPQHF. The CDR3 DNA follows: TGCGCCAGCAGCGCCGGACAGGGGTGGGATCAGCCCCAGCATTTT.

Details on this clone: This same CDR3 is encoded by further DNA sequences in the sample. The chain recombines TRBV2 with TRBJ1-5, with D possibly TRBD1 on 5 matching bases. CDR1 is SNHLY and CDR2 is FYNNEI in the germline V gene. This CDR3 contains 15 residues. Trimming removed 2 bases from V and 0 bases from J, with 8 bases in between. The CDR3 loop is CASSELTASNQPQHF. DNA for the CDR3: TGTGCCAGCAGTGAATTGACAGCTAGCAATCAGCCCCAGCATTTT.

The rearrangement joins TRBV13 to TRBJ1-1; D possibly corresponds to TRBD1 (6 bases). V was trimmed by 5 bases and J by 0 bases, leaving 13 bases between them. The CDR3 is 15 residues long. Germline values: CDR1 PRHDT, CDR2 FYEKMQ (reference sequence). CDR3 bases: TGTGCCAGCAGCGCATTCAGGGGACTGAACACTGAAGCTTTCTTT. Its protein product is CASSAFRGLNTEAFF.

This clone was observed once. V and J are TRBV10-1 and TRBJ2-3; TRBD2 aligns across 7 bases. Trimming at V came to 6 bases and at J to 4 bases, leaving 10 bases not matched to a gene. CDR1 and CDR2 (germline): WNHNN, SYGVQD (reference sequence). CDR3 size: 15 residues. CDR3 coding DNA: TGCGCCAGCAGCCCTTTTGGCGGGAGTGCAGATACGCAGTATTTT. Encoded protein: CASSPFGGSADTQYF.

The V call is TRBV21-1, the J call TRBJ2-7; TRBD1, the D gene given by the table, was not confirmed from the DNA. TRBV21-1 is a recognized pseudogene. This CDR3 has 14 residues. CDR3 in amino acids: CASSPRDRLHEQYF. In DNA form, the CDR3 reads TGTGCCAGCAGCCCCCGGGACAGGTTACACGAGCAGTACTTC.

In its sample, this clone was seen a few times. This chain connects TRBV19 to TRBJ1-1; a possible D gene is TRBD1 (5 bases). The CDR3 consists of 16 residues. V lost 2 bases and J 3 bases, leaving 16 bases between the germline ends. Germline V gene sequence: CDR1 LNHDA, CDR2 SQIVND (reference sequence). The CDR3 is CASSIWGRLQDTEAFF. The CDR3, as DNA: TGTGCCAGTAGTATATGGGGCCGCCTACAGGACACTGAAGCTTTCTTT.

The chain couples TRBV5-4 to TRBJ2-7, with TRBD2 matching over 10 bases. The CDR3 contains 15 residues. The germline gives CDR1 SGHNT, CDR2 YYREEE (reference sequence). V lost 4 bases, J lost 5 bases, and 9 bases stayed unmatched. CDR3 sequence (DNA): TGTGCCAGCAGCCCCCCCGGGACTAGCGCCCACGAGCAGTACTTC. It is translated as CASSPPGTSAHEQYF.

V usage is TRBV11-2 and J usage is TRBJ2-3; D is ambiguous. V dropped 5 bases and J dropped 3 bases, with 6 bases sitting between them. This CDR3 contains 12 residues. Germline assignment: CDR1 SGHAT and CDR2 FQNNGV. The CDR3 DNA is TGTGCCAGCAGCCTTCCGACAGATACGCAGTATTTT. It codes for CASSLPTDTQYF.

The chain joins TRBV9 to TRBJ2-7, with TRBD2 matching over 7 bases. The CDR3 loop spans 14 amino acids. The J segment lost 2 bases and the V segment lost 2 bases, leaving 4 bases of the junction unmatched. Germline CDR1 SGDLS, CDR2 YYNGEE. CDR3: CASSVGRGPYEQYF. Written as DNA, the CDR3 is TGTGCCAGCAGCGTTGGGAGGGGACCCTACGAGCAGTACTTC.

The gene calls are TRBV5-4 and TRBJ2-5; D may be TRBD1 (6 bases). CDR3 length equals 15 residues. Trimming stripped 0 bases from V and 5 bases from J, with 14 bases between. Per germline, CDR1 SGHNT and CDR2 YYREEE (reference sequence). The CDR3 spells CASSLALRGGETQYF. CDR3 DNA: TGTGCCAGCAGCTTGGCCCTCAGGGGTGGGGAGACCCAGTACTTC.

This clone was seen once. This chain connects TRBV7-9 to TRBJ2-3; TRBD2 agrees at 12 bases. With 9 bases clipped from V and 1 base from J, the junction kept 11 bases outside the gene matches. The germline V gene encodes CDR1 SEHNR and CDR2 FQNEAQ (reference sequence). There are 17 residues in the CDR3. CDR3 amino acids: CASGGLAGGPGTDTQYF. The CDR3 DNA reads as TGTGCCAGTGGGGGGCTAGCGGGAGGGCCCGGCACAGATACGCAGTATTTT.